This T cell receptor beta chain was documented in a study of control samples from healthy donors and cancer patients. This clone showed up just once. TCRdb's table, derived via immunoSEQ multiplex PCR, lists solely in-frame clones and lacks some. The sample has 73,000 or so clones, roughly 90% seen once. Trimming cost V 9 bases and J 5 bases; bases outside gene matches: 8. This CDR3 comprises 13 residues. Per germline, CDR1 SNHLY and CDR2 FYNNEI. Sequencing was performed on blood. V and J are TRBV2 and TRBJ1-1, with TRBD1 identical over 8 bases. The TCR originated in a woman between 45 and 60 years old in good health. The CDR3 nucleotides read TGTGCCAGATCCGGACAGGGAGAAACTGAAGCTTTCTTT. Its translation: CARSGQGETEAFF. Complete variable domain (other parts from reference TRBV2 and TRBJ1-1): EPEVTQTPSHQVTQMGQEVILRCVPISNHLYFYWYRQILGQKVEFLVSFYNNEISEKSEIFDDQFSVERPDGSNFTLKIRSTKLEDSAMYFCARSGQGETEAFFGQGTRLTVV.